This T cell receptor beta chain originates from a study of Graves' ophthalmopathy and Graves' hyperthyroidism. The authors amplified TCR beta CDR3 regions, and they did so from RNA transcripts for repertoire sequencing. HTBI primers primed a first-round RT-PCR, and a second-round multiplex PCR followed. TCRdb re-derived calls from the multiplex PCR reads in MiXCR, one entry per CDR3 protein. The sample has about 420,000 distinct CDR3 sequences; about 21% are singletons. A volume of 10 ml of fresh peripheral blood supplied the PBMCs. This clonotype showed up just a few times. The V and J ends lost 3 bases and 3 bases, in that order; junction bases with no gene match: 5. CDR1 and CDR2 (germline): SGHRS, YFSETQ. The CDR3 spans 14 residues.

This TCR was recovered from a young woman with stable Graves' hyperthyroidism. This chain links TRBV5-1 with TRBJ2-5, with TRBD1 matching 7 bases. Sequences were obtained from peripheral blood. The CDR3 DNA reads as TGCGCCAGCAGCTCCCTAGACAGGGAAGAGACCCAGTACTTC. Protein sequence: CASSSLDREETQYF.